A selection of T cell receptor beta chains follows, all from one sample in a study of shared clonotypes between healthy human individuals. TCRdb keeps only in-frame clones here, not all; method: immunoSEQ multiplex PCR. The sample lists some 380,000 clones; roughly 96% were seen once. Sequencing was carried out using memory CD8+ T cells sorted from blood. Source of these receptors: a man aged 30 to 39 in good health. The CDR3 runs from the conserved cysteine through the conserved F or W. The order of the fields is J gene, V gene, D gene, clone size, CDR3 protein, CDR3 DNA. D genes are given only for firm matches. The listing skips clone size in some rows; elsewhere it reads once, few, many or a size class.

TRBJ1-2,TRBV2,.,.,CASSPARQDYGYTF,TGTGCCAGCAGTCCGGCACGACAGGACTATGGCTACACCTTC
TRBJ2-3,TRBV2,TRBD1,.,CASSVTRTGITDTQYF,TGTGCCAGCAGTGTGACTCGGACAGGGATCACAGATACGCAGTATTTT
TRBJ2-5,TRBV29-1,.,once,CSVARQGETQYF,TGCAGCGTTGCGAGGCAGGGGGAGACCCAGTACTTC
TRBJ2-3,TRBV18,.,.,CASSRPGSTDTQYF,TGTGCCAGCTCACGGCCAGGGTCGACAGATACGCAGTATTTT
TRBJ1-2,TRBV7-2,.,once,CASSLGQNQLGYTF,TGTGCCAGCAGCTTAGGTCAGAATCAACTTGGCTACACCTTC
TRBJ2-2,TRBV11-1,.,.,CASSLVGQKNTGELFF,TGTGCCAGCAGCTTAGTAGGTCAGAAGAACACCGGGGAGCTGTTTTTT
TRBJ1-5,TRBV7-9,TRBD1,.,CASSPGADRGPQPQHF,TGTGCCAGCAGCCCGGGGGCTGACAGGGGGCCTCAGCCCCAGCATTTT
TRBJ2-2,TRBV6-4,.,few,CASSRTATYTGELFF,TGTGCCAGCAGCCGGACAGCGACATACACCGGGGAGCTGTTTTTT
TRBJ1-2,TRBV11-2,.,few,CASSLDRGYGYTF,TGTGCCAGCAGCTTAGACAGGGGTTATGGCTACACCTTC
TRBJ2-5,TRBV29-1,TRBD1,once,CSVGQGVLETQYF,TGCAGCGTTGGTCAGGGGGTCCTGGAGACCCAGTACTTC
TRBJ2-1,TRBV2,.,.,CASTHDEQFF,TGTGCCAGCACCCACGATGAGCAGTTCTTC
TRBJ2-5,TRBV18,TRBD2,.,CASSPLTGTSGETQYF,TGTGCCAGCTCACCCTTAACCGGGACTAGTGGGGAGACCCAGTACTTC
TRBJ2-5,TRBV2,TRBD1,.,CAIPLRGLRETQYF,TGTGCCATTCCTCTCAGGGGGCTGAGGGAGACCCAGTACTTC
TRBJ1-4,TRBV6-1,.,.,CASRLDGTRKLFF,TGTGCCAGCAGGTTGGACGGGACACGGAAACTGTTTTTT
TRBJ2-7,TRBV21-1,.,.,CASKCWEQYF,TGTGCCAGCAAGTGTTGGGAGCAGTACTTC
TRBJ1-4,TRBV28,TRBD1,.,CASSFWDRGNEKLFF,TGTGCCAGCAGTTTCTGGGACAGGGGTAATGAAAAACTGTTTTTT
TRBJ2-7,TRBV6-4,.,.,CAGLATYEQYF,TGTGCTGGACTCGCGACCTACGAGCAGTACTTC
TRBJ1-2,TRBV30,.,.,CAWSPVNYGYTF,TGTGCCTGGAGTCCAGTCAACTATGGCTACACCTTC
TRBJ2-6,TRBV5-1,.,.,CASSLLLAGANVLTF,TGCGCCAGCAGCTTGTTGCTAGCTGGGGCCAACGTCCTGACTTTC
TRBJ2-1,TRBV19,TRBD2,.,CASSNLVVVAGWNEQFF,TGTGCCAGTAGTAACCTGGTGGTAGTAGCGGGATGGAATGAGCAGTTCTTC
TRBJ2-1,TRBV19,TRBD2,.,CASSRAGGSYNEQFF,TGTGCCAGTAGTAGGGCGGGAGGGTCATACAATGAGCAGTTCTTC
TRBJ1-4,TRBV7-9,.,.,CASSLDRPQAEKLFF,TGTGCCAGCAGCTTAGATCGGCCCCAGGCTGAAAAACTGTTTTTT
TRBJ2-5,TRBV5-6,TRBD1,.,CASSLMGQGQETQYF,TGTGCCAGCAGCTTGATGGGACAGGGGCAAGAGACCCAGTACTTC
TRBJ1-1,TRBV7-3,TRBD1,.,CASSRGQSTEAFF,TGTGCCAGCAGTAGGGGACAGAGCACTGAAGCTTTCTTT
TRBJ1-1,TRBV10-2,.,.,CASSKNTEAFF,TGCGCCAGCAGTAAGAACACTGAAGCTTTCTTT
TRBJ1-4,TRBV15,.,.,CATSNILGGREKLFF,TGTGCCACCAGCAACATCTTGGGGGGCCGGGAAAAACTGTTTTTT
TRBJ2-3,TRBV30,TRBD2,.,CAWSIRPSGSAGDTQYF,TGTGCCTGGAGTATTCGACCTAGCGGGAGTGCGGGAGATACGCAGTATTTT
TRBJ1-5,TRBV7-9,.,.,CASSLAEHSNQPQHF,TGTGCCAGCAGCTTAGCGGAACATAGCAATCAGCCCCAGCATTTT
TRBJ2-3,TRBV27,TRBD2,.,CASSFSGRAADTQYF,TGTGCCAGCAGTTTTAGCGGGAGGGCCGCAGATACGCAGTATTTT
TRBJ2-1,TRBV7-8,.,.,CASSPGVYNEQFF,TGTGCCAGCAGCCCAGGGGTCTACAATGAGCAGTTCTTC
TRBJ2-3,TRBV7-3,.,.,CASSLSRDPGTDTQYF,TGTGCCAGCAGCTTAAGCCGGGACCCCGGCACAGATACGCAGTATTTT
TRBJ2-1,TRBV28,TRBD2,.,CASSPSGRAGVSEQFF,TGTGCCAGCAGCCCTAGCGGGAGGGCCGGGGTAAGTGAGCAGTTCTTC
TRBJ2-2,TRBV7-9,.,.,CASSLTTGELFF,TGTGCCAGCAGCTTAACGACCGGGGAGCTGTTTTTT
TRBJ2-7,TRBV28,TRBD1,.,CASKGGGSSYEQYF,TGTGCCAGCAAAGGGGGCGGGTCCTCCTACGAGCAGTACTTC
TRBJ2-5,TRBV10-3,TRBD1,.,CAIGNPGQLFGETQYF,TGTGCCATCGGAAACCCGGGACAGCTTTTCGGGGAGACCCAGTACTTC
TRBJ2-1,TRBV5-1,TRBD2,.,CASSLGVGLAYNEQFF,TGCGCCAGCAGCTTGGGGGTGGGACTAGCGTACAATGAGCAGTTCTTC
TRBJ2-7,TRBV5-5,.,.,CASSFERATYEQYF,TGTGCCAGCAGCTTCGAGAGGGCCACCTACGAGCAGTACTTC
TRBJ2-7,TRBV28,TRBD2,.,CASSIYGTSYEQYF,TGTGCCAGCAGTATATATGGGACTAGCTACGAGCAGTACTTC
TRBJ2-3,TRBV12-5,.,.,CASGTDTATQYF,TGTGCTAGTGGGACTGACACAGCTACGCAGTATTTT
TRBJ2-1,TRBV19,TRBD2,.,CASSKASGRTDEQFF,TGTGCCAGTAGTAAGGCGAGCGGGAGGACAGATGAGCAGTTCTTC